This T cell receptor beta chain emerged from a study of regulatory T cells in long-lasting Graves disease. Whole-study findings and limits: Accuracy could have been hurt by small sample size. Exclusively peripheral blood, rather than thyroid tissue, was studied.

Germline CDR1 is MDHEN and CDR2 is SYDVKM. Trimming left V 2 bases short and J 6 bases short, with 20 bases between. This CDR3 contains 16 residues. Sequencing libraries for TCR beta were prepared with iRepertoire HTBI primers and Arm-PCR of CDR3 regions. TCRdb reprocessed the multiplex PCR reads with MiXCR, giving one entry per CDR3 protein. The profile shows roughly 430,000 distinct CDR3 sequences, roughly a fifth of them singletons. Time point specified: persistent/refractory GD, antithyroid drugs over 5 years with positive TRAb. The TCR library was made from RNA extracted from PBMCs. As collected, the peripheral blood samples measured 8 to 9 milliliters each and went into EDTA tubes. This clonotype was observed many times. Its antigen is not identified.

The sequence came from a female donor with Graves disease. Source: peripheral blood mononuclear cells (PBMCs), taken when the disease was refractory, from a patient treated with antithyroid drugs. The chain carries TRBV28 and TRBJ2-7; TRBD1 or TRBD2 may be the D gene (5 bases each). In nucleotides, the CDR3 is TGTGCCAGCAGTTTAGTGAAAAGGGACCCGCCTGGCGAGCAGTACTTC. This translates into CASSLVKRDPPGEQYF. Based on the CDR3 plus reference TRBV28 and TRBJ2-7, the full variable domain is DVKVTQSSRYLVKRTGEKVFLECVQDMDHENMFWYRQDPGLGLRLIYFSYDVKMKEKGDIPEGYSVSREKKERFSLILESASTNQTSMYLCASSLVKRDPPGEQYFGPGTRLTVT.